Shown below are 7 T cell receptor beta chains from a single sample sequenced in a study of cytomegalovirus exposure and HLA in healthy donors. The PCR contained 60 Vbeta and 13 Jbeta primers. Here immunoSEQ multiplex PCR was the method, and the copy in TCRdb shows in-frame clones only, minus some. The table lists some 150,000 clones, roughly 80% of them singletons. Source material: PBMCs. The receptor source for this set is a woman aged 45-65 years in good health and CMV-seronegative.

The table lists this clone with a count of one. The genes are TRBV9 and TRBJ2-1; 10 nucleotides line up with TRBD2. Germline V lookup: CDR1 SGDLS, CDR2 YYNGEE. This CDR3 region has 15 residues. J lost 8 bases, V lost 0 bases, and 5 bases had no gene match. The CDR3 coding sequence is TGTGCCAGCAGCGTAGACAGCGGGGGGGCCTATGAGCAGTTCTTC. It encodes CASSVDSGGAYEQFF. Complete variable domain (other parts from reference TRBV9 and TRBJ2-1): DSGVTQTPKHLITATGQRVTLRCSPRSGDLSVYWYQQSLDQGLQFLIQYYNGEERAKGNILERFSAQQFPDLHSELNLSSLELGDSALYFCASSVDSGGAYEQFFGPGTRLTVL.

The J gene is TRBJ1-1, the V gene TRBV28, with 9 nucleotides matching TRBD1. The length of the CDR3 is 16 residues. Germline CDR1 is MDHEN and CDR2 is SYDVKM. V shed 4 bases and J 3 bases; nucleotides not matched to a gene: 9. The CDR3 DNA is TGTGCCAGCAGTTCACAACAGGGGGCGGGGGACACTGAAGCTTTCTTT. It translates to CASSSQQGAGDTEAFF.

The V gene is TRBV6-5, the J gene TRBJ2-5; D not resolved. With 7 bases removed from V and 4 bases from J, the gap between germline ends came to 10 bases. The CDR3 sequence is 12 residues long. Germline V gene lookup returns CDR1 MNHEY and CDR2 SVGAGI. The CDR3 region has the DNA TGTGCCAGCAATCGGAGTCCAGAGACCCAGTACTTC. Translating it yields CASNRSPETQYF.

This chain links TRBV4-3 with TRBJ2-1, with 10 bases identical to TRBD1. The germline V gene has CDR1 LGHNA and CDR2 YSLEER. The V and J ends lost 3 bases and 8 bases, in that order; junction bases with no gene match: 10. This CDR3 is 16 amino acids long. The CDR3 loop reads CASSHGDRGNGDEQFF. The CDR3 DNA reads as TGCGCCAGCAGCCACGGGGACAGGGGAAATGGGGATGAGCAGTTCTTC.

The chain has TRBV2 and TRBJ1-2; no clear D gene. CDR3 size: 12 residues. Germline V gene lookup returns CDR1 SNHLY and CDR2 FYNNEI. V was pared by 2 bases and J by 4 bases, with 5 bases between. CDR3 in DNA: TGTGCCAGCAGTGAAACAGCCTATGGCTACACCTTC. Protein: CASSETAYGYTF.

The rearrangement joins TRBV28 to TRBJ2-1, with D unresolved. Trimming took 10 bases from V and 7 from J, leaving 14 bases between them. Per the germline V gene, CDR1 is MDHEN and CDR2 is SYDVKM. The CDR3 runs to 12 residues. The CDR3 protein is CATTMTGNEQFF. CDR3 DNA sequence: TGTGCCACCACTATGACCGGGAATGAGCAGTTCTTC.

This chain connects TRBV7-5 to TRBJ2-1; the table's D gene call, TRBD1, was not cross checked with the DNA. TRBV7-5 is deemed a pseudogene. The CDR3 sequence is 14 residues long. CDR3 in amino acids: CARSHRDIDNEQFF. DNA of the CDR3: TGTGCCAGAAGCCACCGGGACATCGACAATGAGCAGTTCTTC.